This T cell receptor (beta chain) derives from a study of regulatory T cells in long-lasting Graves disease. On this clonotype itself: The antigen is not known.

Broader study findings: Persistent disease favored TRBV28, TRBJ1-2 and TRBJ2-5. Compared with new cases, persistent Graves' patients showed reduced TCR diversity.

Sample time point: newly diagnosed GD, antithyroid drugs for less than 3 months. PBMC RNA was the source of the TCR library. American Thyroid Association guidelines defined how Graves' disease was diagnosed. It was an endocrinology department in Xi'an, China, that provided the patients. Germline loops: CDR1 SQVTM, CDR2 ANQGSEA. CDR3 length: 11 amino acids. V shed 2 bases and J shed 10 bases, with 10 bases lying between them. iRepertoire HTBI primers and Arm-PCR of CDR3 regions built TCR beta libraries. TCRdb reprocessed the multiplex PCR reads via MiXCR and lists one record per CDR3 protein. The data show roughly 420,000 distinct CDR3 sequences, with around a sixth seen just once and 22% held by the top ten.

V usage is TRBV29-1 and J usage is TRBJ2-3; unclear D gene. The receptor was derived from a female donor with Graves disease. The sample in question was peripheral blood mononuclear cells (PBMCs), obtained at new diagnosis, from a patient treated with antithyroid drugs. The CDR3 loop reads CSVEISQAQYF. The DNA of the CDR3 is TGCAGCGTTGAAATTTCTCAGGCGCAGTATTTT.